This record looks at one T cell receptor (beta chain) sequence and its context. What it recognizes is unknown. The sequence runs out 3 residues before the end of the CDR3; the remainder is reconstructed from the germline J gene. CDR3 length equals 15 residues. J gave up 4 bases and V 4 bases, and 5 bases lay outside the gene matches. The germline gives CDR1 SGHVS, CDR2 FNYEAQ. These data belong to a study of T cells in women clearing cervical HPV infection. For the study at large: Control women cleared a single incident HPV16 infection within 12 months. Case blood drawn at lesion detection; control blood after infection cleared. Whole-study results and caveats: Each sample's T-cell count was unknown, possibly confounding richness. Associations may precede or follow infection; HPV-specific or memory T cells were not isolated.

Clones were sequenced by immunoSEQ multiplex PCR, and TCRdb holds only the in-frame ones, with some missing. This specimen shows tens of thousands of clones; the ten leading clones hold roughly 1.5%. This receptor was identified in a woman aged 18 to 69 with a cervical HPV16 infection that either progressed to CIN3+ or cleared (not recorded which). The chain uses TRBV7-6 and TRBJ2-3, with 10 bases fitting TRBD2. The specimen was blood buffy coat. CDR3 region: CASSSQRGGPDTQYF. CDR3 DNA (partial): TGTGCCAGCAGCTCCCAGCGGGGGGGCCCAGATACG.